The rows below give T cell receptor beta chains drawn from one sample of a study of T cells in Graves' hyperthyroidism and ophthalmopathy. Each CDR3 protein gets one entry after TCRdb re-called the multiplex PCR reads with MiXCR. Of hundreds of thousands of distinct CDR3 sequences listed, roughly 40% were seen once; the top ten hold 7% to 10%. The sample comprised blood. These receptors were taken from a man aged 18 to 29 with Graves' hyperthyroidism. CDR3s leave out the opening cysteine and the closing phenylalanine or tryptophan. The order of the fields is V gene, D gene, J gene, clone size, CDR3 protein. D genes are given only for firm matches. Some rows have no size entry. The others give once, few or many, or a class for an expanded clone.

v_gene: TRBV5-1; d_gene: .; j_gene: TRBJ1-6; abundance: once; CDR3aa: ASSLGGGWLGSPLH
v_gene: TRBV19; d_gene: .; j_gene: TRBJ2-5; abundance: many; CDR3aa: ASSLWDQETQY
v_gene: TRBV19; d_gene: .; j_gene: TRBJ1-6; abundance: many; CDR3aa: ASSPYSSSYNSPLH
v_gene: TRBV20-1; d_gene: TRBD1; j_gene: TRBJ2-7; abundance: .; CDR3aa: SARRTGPYEQY
v_gene: TRBV19; d_gene: TRBD2; j_gene: TRBJ2-2; abundance: few; CDR3aa: ASSKGLAGVTGELF
v_gene: TRBV2; d_gene: .; j_gene: TRBJ1-4; abundance: .; CDR3aa: ASSTREAKLF
v_gene: TRBV15; d_gene: TRBD1; j_gene: TRBJ2-7; abundance: .; CDR3aa: ATSRDLETGERSEQY
v_gene: TRBV24-1; d_gene: .; j_gene: TRBJ1-5; abundance: .; CDR3aa: ATSDYREDQPQH
v_gene: TRBV5-5; d_gene: .; j_gene: TRBJ1-1; abundance: many; CDR3aa: ASLTMMNTEAF
v_gene: TRBV20-1; d_gene: TRBD1; j_gene: TRBJ2-5; abundance: .; CDR3aa: SALTGTGWRETQY
v_gene: TRBV7-9; d_gene: .; j_gene: TRBJ2-2; abundance: .; CDR3aa: ASSWLRLFTGELF
v_gene: TRBV6-5; d_gene: .; j_gene: TRBJ2-6; abundance: few; CDR3aa: ASSERGISGANVLT
v_gene: TRBV2; d_gene: .; j_gene: TRBJ2-7; abundance: .; CDR3aa: ASSEARGSTYEQY